This TCR beta chain derives from a study of cytomegalovirus exposure and HLA in healthy donors. Study summary: Earlier, 100 million to 130 million unique TCR beta sequences were recovered from around 190 million T cells by an analysis.

About this clone: Antigen specificity is unknown.

The CDR3 consists of 13 residues. Per the germline V gene, CDR1 is SNHLY and CDR2 is FYNNEI. Trimming took off 5 bases at V and 8 bases at J, with 13 bases between the two ends. With 60 Vbeta and 13 Jbeta primers, the PCR was carried out. How the authors handled the data: There were around 80 million unique TCR beta chains by a later count, and around 10 million of them were shared. Sequencing was performed with immunoSEQ multiplex PCR; in TCRdb, only in-frame clones are kept and a portion is missing. That table supplies the V and J calls and clone size; D and trimming were determined from the DNA. The sample has under 200,000 clones, about two thirds seen once. Study-level results: TCR beta V segments were, for the most part, productive about 87% or about 30% of the time in an earlier analysis. CMV antigen specificity of a few CMV-associated chains was confirmed in vitro.

The source material was PBMCs. The TCR originated in a woman aged 30 to 39 in good health and CMV-seronegative. This chain links TRBV2 with TRBJ1-5; the D is unclear. The CDR3 here is CASSKGGVEPQHF. The CDR3 bases are TGTGCCAGCAGTAAGGGCGGGGTGGAGCCCCAGCATTTT.